Listed here are 8 T cell receptor beta chains from one sample, sequenced in a study of blood T cell repertoires in COVID-19. Assay: immunoSEQ multiplex PCR; the TCRdb copy retains only in-frame clones and omits some. The data contain about 320,000 clones, 88% of them singletons. Sequencing input: peripheral blood. The source is a woman under 40 with COVID-19, enrolled during active disease.

The V gene is TRBV6-6, the J gene TRBJ1-5, with unresolved D. Germline V gene lookup returns CDR1 MNHNY and CDR2 SVGAGI (reference sequence). CDR3 length: 14 amino acids. V gave up 6 bases and J gave up 2 bases, with 11 bases separating them. CDR3 residues: CASSPDGGNQPQHF. The CDR3, as DNA: TGTGCCAGCAGCCCCGACGGGGGCAATCAGCCCCAGCATTTT.

To note about this clone: Other nucleotide sequences from this sample produce the same CDR3. V and J are TRBV7-9 and TRBJ1-1; a possible D gene is TRBD1 (5 bases). The germline CDR1 and CDR2 sequences are SEHNR and FQNEAQ (reference sequence). The V and J ends lost 1 base and 1 base respectively, with 7 bases between them. This CDR3 comprises 14 residues. The CDR3 DNA reads TGTGCCAGCAGCTTAGGTCAGGGGAACACTGAAGCTTTCTTT. As protein: CASSLGQGNTEAFF.

This rearrangement joins TRBV5-6 to TRBJ1-1; D call uncertain. V was shortened by 3 bases and J by 1 base, with 13 bases between the two germline ends. Per the germline V gene, CDR1 is SGHDT and CDR2 is YYEEEE. The CDR3 covers 15 residues. CDR3 in DNA: TGTGCCAGCAGCTCACAACTCTGGGCGAACACTGAAGCTTTCTTT. This sequence encodes CASSSQLWANTEAFF.

The J gene is TRBJ2-7, the V gene TRBV5-4; D might be TRBD1 (6 bases). Trimming removed 2 bases from V and 5 bases from J, with 20 bases in between. There are 16 residues in the CDR3. The germline V gene has CDR1 SGHNT and CDR2 YYREEE (reference sequence). DNA for the CDR3: TGTGCCAGCAGCTTAGGTCTACAGGGAAAAGAGGACGAGCAGTACTTC. It specifies CASSLGLQGKEDEQYF.

The J gene is TRBJ2-3, the V gene TRBV10-3; TRBD1 agrees at 7 bases. CDR3 length: 13 residues. Germline assignment: CDR1 ENHRY and CDR2 SYGVKD. The V gene end was trimmed by 9 bases and the J gene end by 0 bases; junction bases not matched to a gene: 3. This chain's CDR3 is CAMRQGSTDTQYF. The CDR3 DNA reads as TGTGCCATGCGACAGGGAAGCACAGATACGCAGTATTTT.

The chain joins TRBV7-6 to TRBJ2-1, with 11 bases identical to TRBD2. CDR3 size: 17 residues. With V trimmed by 10 bases and J by 2 bases, 13 bases remained unmatched. Germline loops: CDR1 SGHVS, CDR2 FNYEAQ. As DNA, the CDR3 is TGTGCCACCTCACTACCTAGCGGGGGGAGAACCTACAATGAGCAGTTCTTC. Translating gives CATSLPSGGRTYNEQFF.

The chain employs TRBV18 and TRBJ2-2, with TRBD1 identical over 7 bases. The CDR3 spans 14 residues. In germline, CDR1 is KGHSH, CDR2 LQKENI. The V segment lost 11 bases and the J segment 2 bases; nucleotides outside the gene matches: 8. CDR3 region: CAGADRINTGELFF. The CDR3 DNA follows: TGTGCCGGGGCGGACAGGATCAACACCGGGGAGCTGTTTTTT.

The chain joins TRBV28 to TRBJ1-4, with D tentatively TRBD1 (5 bases). Germline CDR1 reads MDHEN; CDR2 reads SYDVKM. This CDR3 is built from 15 residues. V lost 5 bases and J 8 bases, leaving 18 bases between the germline ends. The CDR3 nucleotides are TGTGCCAGCAGTCCTCCACCCGGGGGGGAGGAAAAACTGTTTTTT. It translates to CASSPPPGGEEKLFF. Full variable domain (remainder filled in from reference TRBV28 and TRBJ1-4): DVKVTQSSRYLVKRTGEKVFLECVQDMDHENMFWYRQDPGLGLRLIYFSYDVKMKEKGDIPEGYSVSREKKERFSLILESASTNQTSMYLCASSPPPGGEEKLFFGSGTQLSVL.